This T cell receptor beta chain derives from a study of shared clonotypes between healthy human individuals (dated by TCRdb to the early 2020s). With regard to the full study: Three men and a couple of women, aged 18 to 49 years, made up the cohort. For each donor, CD4 naive and CD4 memory were each given three plates, CD8 naive was given two plates, and CD8 memory was given one plate. Libraries were prepared and TCR repertoires were sequenced by different laboratories using diverse techniques, in order to increase sequencing depth and limit assay-specific biases. To estimate repertoire size and how much clonotypes are shared between individuals, the study performed deep sequencing of blood TCR repertoires from about five healthy adults. Between about 0.8 and 9 billion PBMCs per donor were obtained by leukapheresis.

The donors were healthy, HIV-negative adults with no recently reported acute infections or vaccinations. Only Caucasian adults living in Nashville, Tennessee, USA were represented among the donors. CD4+ T cells were enriched by magnetic negative selection; naive cells were then positively selected on CD45RA, and the negative fraction formed the memory subset. Blood was collected by leukapheresis, and PBMCs were isolated by Ficoll-Histopaque density gradient centrifugation and then cryopreserved in liquid nitrogen vapor phase. Analytical flow cytometry was used to check the purity and quantity of each magnetically sorted T cell population. From each sorted fraction, genomic DNA was isolated and quantified by UV absorbance on a Nanodrop 2000c. Findings and caveats that apply to the study as a whole: Approximately 5% of naive CD4, around 4% of naive CD8, about 2.5% of memory CD4, and about 0.4% of memory CD8 clonotypes were shared across a few donors. Naive subsets generally had larger estimated clonotype richness than memory subsets did. Because the study included a small number of donors, the genetic and exposure-history diversity represented was limited. Incomplete sequencing was indicated by rarefaction of sorted-subset datasets, despite the large sequencing depth. Based on pairwise subsampling, the degree of clonotype sharing among donors was expected to be affected by sequencing depth. Compared with non-shared clonotypes, clonotypes shared by all four sorted-subset donors had higher generation probabilities. Sampling was restricted to blood, and TCR repertoires in tissue are likely to differ from TCR repertoires in blood.

On this clone itself: The antigen this receptor binds is unknown. It has no much larger one-base neighbor in the sample; base qualities were not kept.

Using the deep immunoSEQ assay, TCR CDR3 regions were amplified from genomic DNA by multiplex PCR. Extracted genomic DNA from each cell subset was distributed evenly across all wells of several immunoSEQ 96-well plates, and each plate was treated as a replicate. For sorted subsets, 150 to 250 ng of genomic DNA, equivalent to 30,000 or so T cell genomes, went into each replicate PCR. The purified libraries were quantified using a Qubit 3.0 fluorometer, sized with a Bioanalyzer 2100, and then quantified again using the KAPA Library Quantification kit. Every immunoSEQ 96-well plate was sequenced on a separate single-read 150-cycle Illumina NextSeq 550 flow cell. In the authors' own workflow: Because the immunoSEQ output included only junctional sequences and no quality scores, the filtering could not be the same as the filtering used for full-length reads. Sequences were annotated with PyIR, a Python wrapper for IgBLAST v1.9, and V/J genes and CDR3 were assigned using IMGT germline references. Any read was removed if the V/J assignment was weak (E-value above 1e-6), the CDR3 was missing, or the read contained stop codons, out-of-frame junctions, or ambiguous translated residues. V3J clonotypes were defined by identical inferred V gene, J gene, and CDR3 amino acid sequence. To compute the percentage overlap between repertoires, the number of shared unique clonotypes was divided by the size of the smaller repertoire. RTK rarefaction, the Chao1 estimator, and Recon v2.1 estimates of unobserved clonotypes were used to assess repertoire richness. OLGA was used to compute generation probabilities for all TCRbeta clonotypes that the gDNA method yielded from several donors. TCRdb holds this immuneACCESS table with in-frame rearrangements only. Some clones are missing; in checked studies, unresolved V genes explain under half, and the rest has no known cause. The D gene and trimming were derived from the DNA, and the V and J assignments and clone size from that table. Across this sample there are about a million clones, with around 76% seen only once. The top ten constitute 1.4% to 1.5% of the sample.

Relative to germline, V is 6 bases shorter and J is 3 bases shorter, with 18 bases between their ends. CDR1 and CDR2, looked up from the germline V gene (reference sequence), are LNHDA and SQIVND. There are 15 amino acids in the CDR3, from cysteine to phenylalanine inclusive. Left in the record is the CDR3 DNA by itself, 45 bases read in frame from the first base. Material for sequencing was memory CD4+ T cells sorted from blood. Read against the paper, the sample's cell subset or site label means: CD45RA-negative fraction. The chain is encoded by TRBV19 joined to TRBJ2-7; the D segment could be TRBD1, given 5 matching bases. The sequence came from a man aged 18 to 29 in good health. In nucleotide form, the sequence is TGTGCCAGTAGACTACAGGCTATACAAGGCTACGAGCAGTACTTC. Its coded protein is CASRLQAIQGYEQYF.